This T cell receptor (beta chain) emerged from a study of OX40 agonist ivuxolimab in advanced cancers. Looking at the study overall: Every patient in dose escalation had hepatocellular carcinoma, melanoma, renal cell or head and neck cancer. Overall study results and limits: Partial responders receiving 0.1-3.0 mg/kg showed among the lowest clonal expansion.

On this clone itself: Its matching antigen is unknown.

CDR3 length: 15 residues. With 0 bases removed from V and 9 bases from J, the gap between germline ends came to 15 bases. Germline V gene sequence: CDR1 SEHNR, CDR2 FQNEAQ (reference sequence). Produced via immunoSEQ multiplex PCR; TCRdb's table is partial and in-frame only. In the table there are 70,000 or so clones, 80% to 90% of which are singletons. Sequences were derived from CD4+ or CD8+ T cells sorted from blood, sampled in a trial of the OX40 agonist ivuxolimab. This receptor was taken from an adult with an advanced solid tumor such as melanoma, head and neck, liver or kidney cancer. V is TRBV7-9 and J is TRBJ1-3, with D tentatively TRBD1 (6 bases). CDR3 in amino acids: CASSLAEGGGRTIYF. In DNA form, the CDR3 reads TGTGCCAGCAGCTTAGCGGAGGGGGGAGGACGCACCATATATTTT.